Listed below are T cell receptor beta chains from one sample, sequenced in a study of blood T cell repertoires in COVID-19. Repertoires were generated with immunoSEQ multiplex PCR, while TCRdb's copy carries only in-frame clones and drops some. The table lists around 260,000 clones, 70% to 90% of them singletons, with around 3.6% in the top ten. The sequencing input was peripheral blood. Receptor source: a man aged 18-30 years with active or convalescent COVID-19. CDR3s include the opening cysteine and the closing phenylalanine or tryptophan. The D gene is left open where the match is weak. The size of a clone is reported for some rows only, either as once, few or many, or as a class for expanded clones.

D gene	V gene	clone size	J gene	CDR3 protein	CDR3 DNA
TRBD2	TRBV3-1/TRBV3-2	-	TRBJ2-5	CASSQGKLAGAIETQYF	TGTGCCAGCAGCCAAGGCAAACTAGCGGGGGCCATCGAGACCCAGTACTTC
TRBD1	TRBV6-1	-	TRBJ2-4	CASGGTEQIAKNIQYF	TGTGCCAGCGGTGGGACAGAACAAATAGCCAAAAACATTCAGTACTTC
TRBD2	TRBV5-1	-	TRBJ2-2	CASSQTSAVTGELFF	TGCGCCAGCAGCCAGACTAGCGCTGTCACCGGGGAGCTGTTTTTT
-	TRBV18	few	TRBJ1-2	CASSVDSAYGYTF	TGTGCCAGCTCAGTGGACAGCGCTTATGGCTACACCTTC
TRBD2	TRBV6-1	-	TRBJ2-1	CASSEGLAGPNEQFF	TGTGCCAGCAGTGAGGGCCTAGCGGGACCCAATGAGCAGTTCTTC
-	TRBV9	-	TRBJ2-1	CASSVGAGPSYNEQFF	TGTGCCAGCAGCGTAGGGGCGGGGCCCTCCTACAATGAGCAGTTCTTC
-	TRBV5-4	-	TRBJ2-3	CASSLGAGAGDTQYF	TGTGCCAGCAGCTTGGGGGCGGGGGCTGGAGATACGCAGTATTTT
-	TRBV5-1	-	TRBJ1-1	CASSLARRDAEAFF	TGCGCCAGCAGCTTGGCCCGGCGGGATGCTGAAGCTTTCTTT
TRBD2	TRBV6-1	-	TRBJ2-3	CASSDLRLAFTDTQYF	TGTGCCAGCAGTGACCTCCGACTAGCCTTCACAGATACGCAGTATTTT
TRBD2	TRBV5-5	-	TRBJ2-3	CASSWGLADTDTQYF	TGTGCCAGCAGCTGGGGACTAGCGGACACAGATACGCAGTATTTT
TRBD1	TRBV7-8	-	TRBJ1-3	CASSVDRGISSGNTIYF	TGTGCCAGCAGCGTAGACAGGGGCATTAGTTCTGGAAACACCATATATTTT
-	TRBV7-2	-	TRBJ2-5	CASSYDKGEETQYF	TGTGCCAGCAGCTATGACAAGGGGGAAGAGACCCAGTACTTC
-	TRBV7-3	-	TRBJ1-3	CASSLVEASGNTIYF	TGTGCCAGCAGCTTAGTGGAGGCCTCTGGAAACACCATATATTTT
-	TRBV11-2	-	TRBJ2-1	CASSLEAARLYNEQFF	TGTGCCAGCAGCTTAGAAGCCGCTAGACTATACAATGAGCAGTTCTTC
-	TRBV21-1	few	TRBJ1-2	CAVQPDRVYGYTF	TGTGCCGTACAGCCCGACAGGGTCTATGGCTACACCTTC
-	TRBV27	-	TRBJ1-1	CASRAGSTEAFF	TGTGCCAGCAGAGCGGGGAGCACTGAAGCTTTCTTT
-	TRBV11-3	-	TRBJ2-3	CASTQEGPDTQYF	TGTGCCAGCACCCAGGAGGGCCCCGATACGCAGTATTTT
-	TRBV5-1	-	TRBJ2-7	CASSLRQGPYEQYF	TGCGCCAGCAGCTTGCGGCAGGGGCCCTACGAGCAGTACTTC
TRBD2	TRBV2	-	TRBJ2-3	CASTGGTSVHF	TGTGCCAGCACGGGCGGGACTAGTGTGCATTTT
-	TRBV5-1	-	TRBJ2-6	CASSLAVGRIRGVSGANVLTF	TGCGCCAGCAGCTTGGCAGTCGGTCGGATCAGAGGTGTCTCTGGGGCCAACGTCCTGACTTTC
TRBD2	TRBV3-1/TRBV3-2	-	TRBJ2-1	CASSPGLASNEQFF	TGTGCCAGCAGCCCCGGACTAGCATCTAATGAGCAGTTCTTC
-	TRBV30	-	TRBJ1-6	CAWTAQLNSPLHF	TGTGCCTGGACGGCACAGCTTAATTCACCCCTCCACTTT
TRBD1	TRBV28	-	TRBJ1-2	CASLKRGQDGYTF	TGTGCCAGCCTAAAGAGGGGGCAGGATGGCTACACCTTC
TRBD1	TRBV14	-	TRBJ1-2	CASSQVPGGGYTF	TGTGCCAGCAGCCAAGTTCCAGGGGGCGGCTACACCTTC
-	TRBV7-9	-	TRBJ2-5	CASSLDGWGPQETQYF	TGTGCCAGCAGCTTAGATGGTTGGGGGCCGCAAGAGACCCAGTACTTC
-	TRBV18	-	TRBJ1-3	CASRPTGVLSGNTIYF	TGTGCCAGCCGACCAACCGGAGTCCTCTCTGGAAACACCATATATTTT
TRBD1	TRBV5-1	-	TRBJ2-7	CASSEGQGAHEQYF	TGCGCCAGCAGCGAGGGACAGGGGGCACACGAGCAGTACTTC
-	TRBV2	-	TRBJ1-6	CASSRDGSYNSPLHF	TGTGCCAGCAGTCGCGACGGGTCCTATAATTCACCCCTCCACTTT
-	TRBV29-1	-	TRBJ2-5	CSVPGHAETQYF	TGCAGCGTACCGGGACATGCTGAGACCCAGTACTTC
-	TRBV24-1	-	TRBJ1-2	CATSDFTAEGGYTF	TGTGCCACCAGTGATTTTACAGCCGAGGGCGGCTACACCTTC
TRBD2	TRBV18	-	TRBJ2-1	CASSPGLAGVNEQFF	TGTGCCAGCTCACCGGGACTAGCGGGAGTAAATGAGCAGTTCTTC
TRBD1	TRBV7-9	-	TRBJ2-7	CASSTGVTEQYF	TGTGCCAGCAGCACAGGGGTCACCGAGCAGTACTTC
-	TRBV5-1	-	TRBJ2-5	CASSYGSNQETQYF	TGCGCCAGCAGCTACGGGTCGAACCAAGAGACCCAGTACTTC
-	TRBV2	-	TRBJ1-1	CASSFREGGEAFF	TGTGCCAGCAGCTTCAGGGAAGGCGGTGAAGCTTTCTTT
-	TRBV3-1/TRBV3-2	-	TRBJ2-7	CASSPDYGNNEQYF	TGTGCCAGCAGCCCCGACTATGGAAATAACGAGCAGTACTTC
-	TRBV6-5	-	TRBJ2-7	CASSYPQGTSYEQYF	TGTGCCAGCAGTTACCCACAGGGGACTAGCTACGAGCAGTACTTC
TRBD1	TRBV11-2	-	TRBJ1-2	CASSKDRDYGYTF	TGTGCCAGCAGCAAAGACAGGGACTATGGCTACACCTTC
TRBD1	TRBV18	-	TRBJ1-1	CASSPENRGGSTEAFF	TGTGCCAGCTCACCTGAGAACAGGGGGGGAAGCACTGAAGCTTTCTTT
-	TRBV11-2	-	TRBJ1-4	CASSLDRGSEKLFF	TGTGCCAGCAGCTTAGACAGGGGAAGTGAAAAACTGTTTTTT
TRBD1	TRBV19	-	TRBJ1-5	CASSILGQGASSQPQHF	TGTGCCAGTAGTATCTTAGGACAGGGGGCTTCGAGTCAGCCCCAGCATTTT
TRBD1	TRBV5-4	-	TRBJ2-5	CASSLGIARGRETQYF	TGTGCCAGCAGCTTGGGTATTGCCAGGGGGCGGGAGACCCAGTACTTC
-	TRBV5-4	-	TRBJ2-7	CASSLSRLSTYEQYF	TGTGCCAGCAGCTTGAGTAGACTATCCACCTACGAGCAGTACTTC
-	TRBV7-9	-	TRBJ1-2	CASSLEVVVGYTF	TGTGCCAGCAGCTTAGAAGTAGTCGTCGGCTACACCTTC
TRBD1	TRBV5-1	-	TRBJ1-1	CASSPWTGGVNTEAFF	TGCGCCAGCAGCCCCTGGACAGGGGGCGTCAACACTGAAGCTTTCTTT
-	TRBV20-1	-	TRBJ2-7	CSASSQNYEQYF	TGCAGTGCTAGTTCACAGAATTACGAGCAGTACTTC
-	TRBV11-3	-	TRBJ2-1	CASSLDLALSYNEQFF	TGTGCCAGCAGCTTAGACCTAGCGCTCTCCTACAATGAGCAGTTCTTC
-	TRBV2	once	TRBJ2-2	CASSPTGGGELFF	TGTGCCAGCAGTCCGACAGGCGGCGGGGAGCTGTTTTTT
TRBD2	TRBV6-4	few	TRBJ2-1	CASDSGGERIDEQFF	TGTGCCAGCGACTCGGGAGGGGAGAGAATAGATGAGCAGTTCTTC
TRBD2	TRBV6-6	-	TRBJ2-3	CASSQTSGRPWAQYF	TGTGCCAGCAGCCAGACCAGCGGGAGGCCGTGGGCGCAGTATTTT
-	TRBV19	-	TRBJ2-4	CASSIPAGVLLYF	TGTGCCAGTAGTATACCTGCAGGCGTTTTATTGTACTTC
-	TRBV7-6	-	TRBJ1-1	CASSLYVGQTYTEAFF	TGTGCCAGCAGCTTGTACGTCGGACAGACTTACACTGAAGCTTTCTTT
TRBD2	TRBV7-9	-	TRBJ2-1	CASSTLAGAYNEQFF	TGTGCCAGCAGCACTCTAGCGGGGGCCTACAATGAGCAGTTCTTC
-	TRBV10-3	once	TRBJ1-2	CAITVNREGGYTF	TGTGCCATCACCGTCAACAGGGAAGGTGGCTACACCTTC
-	TRBV10-3	-	TRBJ1-3	CAINGGDSRSGNTIYF	TGTGCCATCAATGGAGGAGACTCCCGCTCTGGAAACACCATATATTTT